What follows is one TCR beta chain and its context. One junction end disagrees with the germline gene, perhaps due to a read error. Per the original methods: Amplification from reference gene primers served as the basis for estimated nucleated cell counts. Some clones are missing from TCRdb's copy, which holds only in-frame ones; the method was immunoSEQ multiplex PCR. The DNA was the basis for D and trimming; V, J and clone size are from that table. Of around 190,000 clones in the sample, 85% to 90% were seen once. This record comes from a study of blood T cell repertoires in COVID-19. In the study overall: Samples representing acute and convalescent COVID-19 were sourced from the United States, Italy and Spain. T cells, B-cell-depleted T cells, or PBMCs provided the cDNA or gDNA that served as material.

CDR3 length: 16 amino acids. Germline V gene lookup returns CDR1 SGHRS and CDR2 YFSETQ. The chain combines TRBV5-1 with TRBJ1-3, with D maybe TRBD1 (6 bases). Source material: peripheral blood. The TCR was taken from a man aged 18-30 years with active or convalescent COVID-19. CDR3 residues: CASTLGGRSSGNTIYF. As DNA, the CDR3 is TGCGCCAGCACCTTGGGGGGCCGGTCATCTGGAAACACCATATATTTT.